This entry describes one T cell receptor beta chain. These data originate in a study of cytomegalovirus exposure and HLA in healthy donors. Amplification used 60 Vbeta primers and 13 Jbeta primers. The data were produced by immunoSEQ multiplex PCR, yet TCRdb's version contains in-frame clones alone and is incomplete. In the table there are approximately 140,000 clones, over 80% of which are singletons. The sequencing sample was made of PBMCs. The receptor comes from a boy between 5 and 17 years old in good health and CMV-seronegative.

The CDR3, as DNA: TGCGCCAGCAGCTTGGGGAGTTCAGGGGATACGCAGTATTTT. It codes for CASSLGSSGDTQYF. The genes are TRBV5-1 and TRBJ2-3, with a possible D match to TRBD1 (5 bases). This CDR3 contains 14 residues. Looked up from germline, CDR1 is SGHRS and CDR2 is YFSETQ. Trimming took 0 bases from V and 6 from J, leaving 11 bases between them.